The 6 T cell receptor beta chains presented below share a single source sample, sequenced in a study of technical replicates of blood from a handful of donors (dated by TCRdb to about 2017). The method was the immunoSEQ multiplex PCR assay. TCRdb retrieved this table from immuneACCESS and kept in-frame rearrangements only. Not all clones are present; in checked studies, unresolved V genes account for under half, and no reason is known for the remainder. The sample table shows about 62,000 clones, and around nine tenths are seen once. Around 4.4% of the sample is held by the ten biggest clonotypes. Sequencing used PBMCs. Every receptor here comes from a human donor in good health. Some clones in this sample may be carry-over from other donors' samples.

The V call is TRBV30, the J call TRBJ2-1; D call uncertain. This CDR3 is 13 amino acids long. Trimming removed 6 bases from V and 0 bases from J, with 9 bases in between. Germline values: CDR1 GTSNPN, CDR2 SVGIG (reference sequence). CDR3 DNA sequence: TGTGCCTGTCTTCCTATCTCCTACAATGAGCAGTTCTTC. Its protein product is CACLPISYNEQFF.

The chain combines TRBV5-1 with TRBJ1-4; perhaps TRBD1 as D (5 bases). The V end lost 0 bases, the J end lost 11 bases, and 11 bases lay between the germline ends. There are 13 residues in the CDR3. Germline-derived CDR1 and CDR2 are SGHRS and YFSETQ. CDR3 bases: TGCGCCAGCAGCTTGGGGGGCAATGGGAAACTGTTTTTT. It encodes CASSLGGNGKLFF. Using reference TRBV5-1 and TRBJ1-4 for the parts outside the CDR3, the full variable domain is KAGVTQTPRYLIKTRGQQVTLSCSPISGHRSVSWYQQTPGQGLQFLFEYFSETQRNKGNFPGRFSGRQFSNSRSEMNVSTLELGDSALYLCASSLGGNGKLFFGSGTQLSVL.

This chain joins TRBV29-1 and TRBJ2-1, with D maybe TRBD2 (6 bases). V lost 0 bases and J 10 bases, leaving 10 bases between the germline ends. The CDR3 is 12 residues long. Per the germline V gene, CDR1 is SQVTM and CDR2 is ANQGSEA. The DNA for the CDR3 is TGCAGCGTTGAAGACATAGCGGAAGAGCAGTTCTTC. Translation: CSVEDIAEEQFF.

Written as DNA, the CDR3 is TGTGCCAGCAGCCTCGGACAGGGTCAGCCCCAGCATTTT. The encoded protein is CASSLGQGQPQHF. The chain carries TRBV7-6 and TRBJ1-5; 8 bases are a match to TRBD1. The V gene end was trimmed by 5 bases and the J gene end by 6 bases; junction bases not matched to a gene: 3. The CDR3 loop spans 13 amino acids. Per the germline V gene, CDR1 is SGHVS and CDR2 is FNYEAQ.

This clone has more than one count but fewer than ten. The chain is built from TRBV5-1 and TRBJ2-2; weak D call: TRBD2 (6 bases). V lost 4 bases, J lost 2 bases, and 12 bases lay in between. The germline V gene has CDR1 SGHRS and CDR2 YFSETQ. The CDR3 runs to 15 residues. CDR3 DNA sequence: TGCGCCAGCAGCCCCGGGACTTCTAACACCGGGGAGCTGTTTTTT. Translated, it gives CASSPGTSNTGELFF.

J is TRBJ2-2 and V is TRBV6-5, with a weak D call TRBD1 (6 bases). V was clipped by 2 bases and J by 5 bases, with 12 bases between them. Per the germline V gene, CDR1 is MNHEY and CDR2 is SVGAGI. The CDR3 is 15 residues long. CDR3 loop: CASSYTIQGTGELFF. The CDR3, as DNA: TGTGCCAGCAGTTACACAATTCAGGGGACCGGGGAGCTGTTTTTT.